This T cell receptor beta chain was obtained from a study of T cell responses to AZD1222 COVID-19 vaccine. The V gene end was trimmed by 3 bases and the J gene end by 4 bases; junction bases not matched to a gene: 6. Germline CDR1 is MNHEY and CDR2 is SMNVEV (reference sequence). The CDR3 contains 15 residues. Study-wide findings and caveats: Just a handful of people given AZD1222 tested seropositive at baseline. Nearly half of the spike-specific TCRs reportedly recognize variant regions that carry no mutations.

On this clone itself: Its antigen is still unknown.

Data came from immunoSEQ multiplex PCR; TCRdb stores just in-frame clones and leaves some out. The data contain around 110,000 clones, roughly 85% of them seen just once; the ten biggest clones take up around 3.9%. The TCR was taken from an adult in good health. The V and J genes are TRBV27 and TRBJ2-7; TRBD1 matches 10 bases. Sequencing was performed on peripheral blood, taken on day 0 of MenACWY control vaccination. The CDR3 bases are TGTGCCAGCAGTTTGGCCGGGACAGGGGTTTACGAGCAGTACTTC. This gives the protein CASSLAGTGVYEQYF.